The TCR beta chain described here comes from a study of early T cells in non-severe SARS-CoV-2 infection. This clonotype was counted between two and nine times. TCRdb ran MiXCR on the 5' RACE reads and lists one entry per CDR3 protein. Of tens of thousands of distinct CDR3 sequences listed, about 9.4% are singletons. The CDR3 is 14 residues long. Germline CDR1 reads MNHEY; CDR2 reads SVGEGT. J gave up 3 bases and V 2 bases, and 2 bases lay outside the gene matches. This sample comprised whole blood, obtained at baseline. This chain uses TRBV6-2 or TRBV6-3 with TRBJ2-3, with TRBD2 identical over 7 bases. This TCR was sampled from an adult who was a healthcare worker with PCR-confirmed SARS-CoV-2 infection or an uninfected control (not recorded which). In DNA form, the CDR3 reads TGTGCCAGCAGTTACGCGGGAGATACAGATACGCAGTATTTT. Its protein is CASSYAGDTDTQYF.